The clone carrying this T cell receptor (beta chain) was seen a handful of times. The sample comes from a study of blood T cell repertoires in COVID-19. As for the study in general: PBMCs, B-cell-depleted T cells, or T cells were the source of the cDNA or gDNA that made up the material.

TCRdb's copy holds only in-frame clones and misses some; the assay was immunoSEQ multiplex PCR. The table shows just over 60,000 clones, with roughly four fifths occurring only once. The CDR3 runs to 16 residues. Germline-derived CDR1 and CDR2 are SQVTM and ANQGSEA. Trimming left V 4 bases short and J 5 bases short, with 24 bases between. Sequenced: peripheral blood. The chain couples TRBV29-1 to TRBJ2-7; maybe TRBD2 (6 bases). The receptor's source is a man in his 60s with acute or convalescent COVID-19. The chain's CDR3 is CSVVPQPSPPSDEQYF. The CDR3 coding sequence is TGCAGCGTTGTCCCACAGCCGTCCCCTCCTAGCGACGAGCAGTACTTC.